Shown below are 20 T cell receptor beta chains from a single sample sequenced in a study of T cell responses to AZD1222 COVID-19 vaccine. This table comes from immunoSEQ multiplex PCR, and its TCRdb copy is limited to in-frame clones, with some not included. This table has roughly 260,000 clones, 85% to 95% appearing once. The source material was peripheral blood, sampled on day 0 of AZD1222 vaccination. The receptors here all came from an adult in good health.

J is TRBJ1-4 and V is TRBV5-1; no clear D. Germline assignment: CDR1 SGHRS and CDR2 YFSETQ. CDR3 length: 16 residues. Trimming stripped 0 bases from V and 3 bases from J, with 12 bases between. The CDR3 region is CASSLVLARPNEKLFF. In DNA form, the CDR3 reads TGCGCCAGCAGCTTGGTCCTGGCCCGGCCTAATGAAAAACTGTTTTTT.

The chain's CDR3 is CASSSWRTSGKYEQYF. CDR3 bases: TGTGCCAGCAGCTCCTGGCGGACTAGCGGGAAATACGAGCAGTACTTC. This chain links TRBV7-8 with TRBJ2-7; 12 positions agree with TRBD2. J gave up 4 bases and V 4 bases, and 8 bases lay outside the gene matches. CDR3 length: 16 residues. Germline-derived CDR1 and CDR2 are SGHVS and FQNEAQ.

The gene calls are TRBV5-1 and TRBJ1-1; weak D call: TRBD1 (5 bases). The CDR3 covers 14 residues. Trimming removed 0 bases at V and 4 bases at J, with 10 bases between. CDR1 is SGHRS and CDR2 is YFSETQ in the germline V gene. The DNA for the CDR3 is TGCGCCAGCAGCTTGGAACAGGCGGGCACTGAAGCTTTCTTT. It specifies CASSLEQAGTEAFF.

This chain joins TRBV28 and TRBJ1-1; weak D call: TRBD1 (5 bases). Germline V gives CDR1 MDHEN, CDR2 SYDVKM. Trimming pared 7 bases from V and 1 base from J, leaving 16 bases between. The CDR3 has 15 amino acids. CDR3 sequence reads: CASTPTRGRNTEAFF. CDR3 in DNA: TGTGCCAGCACCCCAACGAGGGGACGGAACACTGAAGCTTTCTTT.

The chain is built from TRBV29-1 and TRBJ1-5; D call uncertain. With 2 bases removed from V and 0 bases from J, the gap between germline ends came to 5 bases. The CDR3 contains 13 residues. The germline V gene has CDR1 SQVTM and CDR2 ANQGSEA. The CDR3 DNA reads TGCAGCGTTGAATTCGGTAGCAATCAGCCCCAGCATTTT. This translates into CSVEFGSNQPQHF.

This chain uses TRBV7-2 with TRBJ2-1; TRBD2 matches 9 bases. The CDR3 has 13 amino acids. Germline CDR1 reads SGHTA; CDR2 reads FQGNSA. Unmatched junction bases numbered 6, after V lost 8 bases and J lost 7 bases. The CDR3 DNA follows: TGTGCCAGCGGGCTAGCGGGGTGGAATGAGCAGTTCTTC. It specifies CASGLAGWNEQFF.

In this sample, this clone turned up once. This sequence joins TRBV11-2 and TRBJ1-2; 8 nucleotides align to TRBD1. Germline trimming cut 5 bases from V and 4 bases from J; bases unmatched to any gene: 3. The CDR3 runs 13 residues. CDR1 and CDR2 (germline): SGHAT, FQNNGV. The CDR3 DNA is TGTGCCAGCAGCCCCGGGACAGGCTATGGCTACACCTTC. Amino acids: CASSPGTGYGYTF.

This clone was seen just once. V usage is TRBV5-1 and J usage is TRBJ2-3; D may be TRBD1 or TRBD2 (5 bases each). CDR3 length equals 16 residues. The germline V and J ends were trimmed by 6 bases and 0 bases, with 17 bases remaining between them. CDR1 is SGHRS and CDR2 is YFSETQ in the germline V gene. CDR3 nucleotides: TGCGCCAGCAACAGGCGTGGGGGAACCAGCACAGATACGCAGTATTTT. This translates into CASNRRGGTSTDTQYF.

This chain connects TRBV11-2 to TRBJ2-5; unclear D gene. The CDR3 runs 14 residues. Deletions cut 4 bases from V and 5 bases from J, with 14 bases between. The V gene's germline CDR1 is SGHAT and CDR2 FQNNGV. CDR3 sequence reads: CASSSPRSRETQYF. In nucleotides, the CDR3 is TGTGCCAGCAGCTCCCCCCGTTCCCGGGAGACCCAGTACTTC.

This clone has only one observation. V gene TRBV2 combines with J gene TRBJ1-1, with 10 bases lining up with TRBD1. From germline, CDR1 is SNHLY and CDR2 FYNNEI. CDR3 length equals 14 residues. The trim removed 6 bases at V and 6 bases at J, leaving 7 bases unmatched. CDR3 sequence reads: CASSSGTGDPEAFF. As DNA, the CDR3 is TGTGCCAGCAGCTCCGGGACAGGGGATCCTGAAGCTTTCTTT. Complete variable domain (other parts from reference TRBV2 and TRBJ1-1): EPEVTQTPSHQVTQMGQEVILRCVPISNHLYFYWYRQILGQKVEFLVSFYNNEISEKSEIFDDQFSVERPDGSNFTLKIRSTKLEDSAMYFCASSSGTGDPEAFFGQGTRLTVV.

The chain is built from TRBV7-9 and TRBJ2-5; 10 nucleotides line up with TRBD1. Germline-derived CDR1 and CDR2 are SEHNR and FQNEAQ (reference sequence). V shed 3 bases, J shed 5 bases, and the junction held 6 bases outside the gene matches. CDR3 size: 15 residues. The CDR3 loop is CASSFWTGGDETQYF. In DNA form, the CDR3 reads TGTGCCAGCAGCTTTTGGACAGGGGGTGACGAGACCCAGTACTTC.

This sequence joins TRBV2 and TRBJ2-4, with a weak D call TRBD2 (6 bases). Deletions cut 4 bases from V and 4 bases from J, with 8 bases between. The CDR3 covers 13 residues. CDR1 and CDR2 (germline): SNHLY, FYNNEI. CDR3 sequence: CASSGAGKNIQYF. CDR3 DNA: TGTGCCAGCAGTGGGGCGGGAAAAAACATTCAGTACTTC.

This clone was counted a single time. The V gene is TRBV28, the J gene TRBJ2-7, with D possibly matching TRBD1 (6 bases). CDR1 is MDHEN and CDR2 is SYDVKM in the germline V gene. Trimming cost V 6 bases and J 2 bases, with 11 bases left between them. This CDR3 is 13 amino acids long. In DNA form, the CDR3 reads TGTGCCAGCAGACCAGGGGCGGCCTACGAGCAGTACTTC. Encoded protein: CASRPGAAYEQYF.

The rearrangement links TRBV7-2 to TRBJ2-5; 7 bases align to TRBD2. V shed 5 bases and J 5 bases; nucleotides not matched to a gene: 8. Germline CDR1 is SGHTA and CDR2 is FQGNSA. The CDR3 runs 14 residues. The CDR3 sequence is CASSKRGVGETQYF. The DNA of the CDR3 is TGTGCCAGCAGCAAACGGGGGGTTGGGGAGACCCAGTACTTC.

This chain uses TRBV11-1 with TRBJ2-7, with 8 bases lining up with TRBD1. The CDR3 is 15 amino acids. V dropped 5 bases and J dropped 3; count of bases not matched to a gene: 9. In germline, CDR1 is SGHAT, CDR2 FQDESV (reference sequence). Here the CDR3 DNA reads TGTGCCAGCAGCCCCCCCGGGACAGGAGACTACGAGCAGTACTTC. It translates to CASSPPGTGDYEQYF.

The rearrangement joins TRBV3-1 (or the pseudogene TRBV3-2) to TRBJ1-4; D is ambiguous. Trimming took 3 bases from V and 8 from J, leaving 7 bases between them. CDR3 length: 12 residues. Germline loops: CDR1 LGHDT, CDR2 YNNKEL (reference sequence). The CDR3 nucleotides read TGTGCCAGCAGCCATTCTGGCGAAAAACTGTTTTTT. It is translated as CASSHSGEKLFF.

The chain carries TRBV18 and TRBJ1-5; 7 positions agree with TRBD1. Germline CDR1 KGHSH, CDR2 LQKENI. This CDR3 has 18 amino acids. The junction had 14 bases not matched to a gene; V was cut back by 1 base and J by 5 bases. CDR3 in DNA: TGTGCCAGCTCACCACGTTTTTTGACAGGGCCCGAGGATCAGCCCCAGCATTTT. It specifies CASSPRFLTGPEDQPQHF.

The chain couples TRBV3-1 (or the pseudogene TRBV3-2) to TRBJ1-6; possible D gene TRBD1, 6 bases. CDR3 size: 15 residues. Germline V gene lookup returns CDR1 LGHDT and CDR2 YNNKEL (reference sequence). The V gene lost 6 bases and the J gene lost 7 bases, with 16 bases spanning the gap. The CDR3 here is CASSEQGGINSPLHF. CDR3 in DNA: TGTGCCAGCAGTGAACAGGGAGGTATCAATTCACCCCTCCACTTT.

The chain couples TRBV3-1 (or the pseudogene TRBV3-2) to TRBJ1-2; no definite D call. CDR3 length equals 14 residues. Germline CDR1 is LGHDT and CDR2 is YNNKEL (reference sequence). V gave up 5 bases and J gave up 4 bases, with 14 bases separating them. The CDR3 DNA reads TGTGCCAGCAGCACGGGCCCGTCCCTCTATGGCTACACCTTC. Protein: CASSTGPSLYGYTF.

This CDR3 is CASSPDRNQPQHF. In nucleotides, the CDR3 is TGTGCCAGCAGCCCAGACAGAAATCAGCCCCAGCATTTT. This sequence joins TRBV9 and TRBJ1-5; D might be TRBD1 (5 bases). The germline V gene encodes CDR1 SGDLS and CDR2 YYNGEE. The CDR3 runs 13 residues. The germline V and J ends were trimmed by 4 bases and 4 bases, with 9 bases remaining between them.